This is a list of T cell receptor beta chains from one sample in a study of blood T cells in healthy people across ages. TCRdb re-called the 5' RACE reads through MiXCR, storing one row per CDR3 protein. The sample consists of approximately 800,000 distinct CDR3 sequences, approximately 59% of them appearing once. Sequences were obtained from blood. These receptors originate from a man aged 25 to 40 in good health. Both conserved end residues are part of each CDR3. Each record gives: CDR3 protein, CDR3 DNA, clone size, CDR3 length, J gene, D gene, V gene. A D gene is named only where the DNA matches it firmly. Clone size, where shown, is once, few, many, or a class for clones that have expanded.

CASSQEEGEQFF,TGTGCCAGCAGCCAAGAGGAAGGTGAGCAGTTCTTC,many,12,TRBJ2-1,-,TRBV4-2
CASSETAYTEAFF,TGTGCCAGCAGTGAAACGGCCTACACTGAAGCTTTCTTT,-,13,TRBJ1-1,-,TRBV25-1
CASSQGRPLLTDTQYF,TGTGCCAGCAGCCAAGGGAGGCCCCTCCTCACAGATACGCAGTATTTT,few,16,TRBJ2-3,-,TRBV14
CAWSKGGYGYTF,TGTGCCTGGAGTAAGGGTGGCTATGGCTACACCTTC,-,12,TRBJ1-2,-,TRBV30
CASTLNYGYTF,TGTGCCAGCACACTGAACTATGGCTACACCTTC,-,11,TRBJ1-2,-,TRBV12-3/TRBV12-4
CSVVAPDEQYF,TGCAGCGTTGTGGCCCCGGACGAGCAGTACTTC,-,11,TRBJ2-7,-,TRBV29-1
CASSRRQGSDTQYF,TGTGCCAGCAGCAGACGACAGGGATCAGATACGCAGTATTTT,-,14,TRBJ2-3,TRBD1,TRBV2
CSVEQENIQYF,TGCAGCGTTGAACAGGAAAACATTCAGTACTTC,-,11,TRBJ2-4,-,TRBV29-1
CASGLVRTEQFF,TGTGCTAGTGGTTTGGTACGTACTGAGCAGTTCTTC,-,12,TRBJ2-1,-,TRBV12-5
CASSPWGGLSTEAFF,TGTGCCAGCAGTCCCTGGGGGGGGCTCTCCACTGAAGCTTTCTTT,-,15,TRBJ1-1,-,TRBV12-3/TRBV12-4
CASSQSAGLNTEAFF,TGCGCCAGCAGCCAGAGTGCAGGGCTAAACACTGAAGCTTTCTTT,-,15,TRBJ1-1,-,TRBV4-3
CSGPGAHNEQFF,TGCAGCGGACCCGGAGCGCACAATGAGCAGTTCTTC,-,12,TRBJ2-1,-,TRBV29-1
CASSQDVPQLAGPRAYNEQFF,TGTGCCAGCAGCCAAGATGTGCCCCAGCTAGCGGGTCCAAGAGCCTACAATGAGCAGTTCTTC,-,21,TRBJ2-1,TRBD2,TRBV4-2
CSARDPLTGYETQYF,TGCAGTGCTAGAGACCCCTTGACAGGATACGAGACCCAGTACTTC,-,15,TRBJ2-5,-,TRBV20-1
CASSSSDYHSYNEQFF,TGTGCCAGCAGCTCCTCGGACTACCACTCCTACAATGAGCAGTTCTTC,once,16,TRBJ2-1,-,TRBV7-2
CASRAGDGPYEQYF,TGTGCCAGCAGGGCCGGGGACGGACCCTACGAGCAGTACTTC,-,14,TRBJ2-7,-,TRBV12-3/TRBV12-4
CASSHPPGPKRLKETQYF,TGTGCCAGCAGCCACCCACCGGGACCGAAAAGGTTAAAAGAGACCCAGTACTTC,-,18,TRBJ2-5,-,TRBV7-9
CASSYWGANVLTF,TGTGCCAGCAGTTACTGGGGGGCCAACGTCCTGACTTTC,-,13,TRBJ2-6,-,TRBV6-2/TRBV6-3
CASSQERRGTDEQYF,TGTGCCAGCAGCCAAGAGCGCAGGGGGACGGACGAGCAGTACTTC,-,15,TRBJ2-7,TRBD1,TRBV3-1
CASSPPALANEKLFF,TGTGCCAGCTCACCACCCGCGCTAGCGAATGAAAAACTGTTTTTT,many,15,TRBJ1-4,-,TRBV18
CASIPWGGRNTEAFF,TGTGCCAGCATCCCGTGGGGGGGACGGAACACTGAAGCTTTCTTT,-,15,TRBJ1-1,-,TRBV6-2/TRBV6-3
CASSLGQLHNEQFF,TGTGCCAGCAGCTTAGGGCAGCTGCACAATGAGCAGTTCTTC,-,14,TRBJ2-1,-,TRBV7-8
CASSLQQASYNEQFF,TGTGCCAGCAGTTTGCAACAGGCGTCCTACAATGAGCAGTTCTTC,-,15,TRBJ2-1,-,TRBV12-3/TRBV12-4
CASSLGVGRFYEQYF,TGCGCCAGCAGCTTGGGGGTCGGCAGGTTCTACGAGCAGTACTTC,-,15,TRBJ2-7,-,TRBV5-1
CASSPNGQGPRVEQYF,TGTGCCAGCAGCCCGAACGGGCAAGGCCCTAGGGTCGAGCAGTACTTC,-,16,TRBJ2-7,-,TRBV25-1
CSASPLTGGDSPLHF,TGCAGTGCCTCTCCCCTCACAGGGGGCGATTCACCCCTCCACTTT,-,15,TRBJ1-6,TRBD1,TRBV20-1
CSARDPIPANEQFF,TGCAGTGCTAGAGATCCGATCCCCGCCAATGAGCAGTTCTTC,-,14,TRBJ2-1,-,TRBV20-1
CASSPNQRETQYF,TGTGCCAGCAGTCCTAACCAGCGAGAGACCCAGTACTTC,-,13,TRBJ2-5,-,TRBV12-3/TRBV12-4
CAISTAGGTDTQYF,TGTGCCATCAGTACAGCGGGGGGCACAGATACGCAGTATTTT,-,14,TRBJ2-3,TRBD2,TRBV10-3
CAIRPEAGGRDEQFF,TGTGCCATCAGACCCGAGGCAGGGGGTAGGGATGAGCAGTTCTTC,-,15,TRBJ2-1,TRBD1,TRBV10-3
CASSVGLGQREQFF,TGCGCCAGCAGCGTGGGGTTGGGCCAGAGGGAGCAGTTCTTC,-,14,TRBJ2-1,-,TRBV5-1
CASSKDGLAGYEQFF,TGTGCCAGCAGCAAGGATGGACTAGCGGGATATGAGCAGTTCTTC,few,15,TRBJ2-1,TRBD2,TRBV7-3
CASSYSSRGGRGAQDTQYF,TGTGCCAGCAGTTACTCGAGTCGTGGGGGGCGAGGGGCACAAGATACGCAGTATTTT,-,19,TRBJ2-3,-,TRBV6-5
CASRTRQGVYEQYF,TGTGCCAGCAGAACCCGACAGGGGGTCTACGAGCAGTACTTC,-,14,TRBJ2-7,TRBD1,TRBV28
CSARDGPGRILETQYF,TGCAGTGCTAGAGACGGACCGGGACGGATCCTAGAGACCCAGTACTTC,once,16,TRBJ2-5,-,TRBV20-1
CASSFGQVADTQYF,TGTGCCAGCAGTTTTGGGCAGGTGGCAGATACGCAGTATTTT,once,14,TRBJ2-3,-,TRBV27
CATSRVGNANYGYTF,TGTGCCACCAGCAGAGTCGGTAACGCTAACTATGGCTACACCTTC,-,15,TRBJ1-2,-,TRBV15
CASSAGGREGQPQHF,TGTGCCAGCAGCGCGGGGGGCAGGGAGGGTCAGCCCCAGCATTTT,-,15,TRBJ1-5,-,TRBV9
CASSPLKEANYGYTF,TGTGCCAGCAGCCCCCTCAAAGAGGCTAACTATGGCTACACCTTC,-,15,TRBJ1-2,-,TRBV7-2
CASSFPGANPYNEQFF,TGTGCCAGCAGCTTCCCGGGGGCCAACCCCTACAATGAGCAGTTCTTC,-,16,TRBJ2-1,-,TRBV7-9
CSARLTSGGNNEQFF,TGCAGTGCTAGATTGACTAGCGGGGGGAACAATGAGCAGTTCTTC,-,15,TRBJ2-1,TRBD2,TRBV20-1
CSVDSSNTGELFF,TGCAGCGTTGACAGCTCGAACACCGGGGAGCTGTTTTTT,-,13,TRBJ2-2,-,TRBV29-1
CASTTVGEQFF,TGTGCCAGCACCACCGTAGGGGAGCAGTTCTTC,few,11,TRBJ2-1,-,TRBV12-3/TRBV12-4
CAISEMGEGTVDTQYF,TGTGCCATCAGTGAGATGGGGGAGGGAACGGTGGATACGCAGTATTTT,-,16,TRBJ2-3,TRBD2,TRBV10-3
CASTRGDRGDSPLHF,TGTGCCAGCACCCGAGGGGACAGGGGGGATTCACCCCTCCACTTT,-,15,TRBJ1-6,TRBD1,TRBV12-3/TRBV12-4
CASSPDYNSPLHF,TGTGCCAGCAGCCCGGATTATAATTCACCCCTCCACTTT,-,13,TRBJ1-6,-,TRBV12-3/TRBV12-4
CASSVLAGGVSGELFF,TGTGCCAGCAGCGTTCTAGCGGGCGGAGTCTCCGGGGAGCTGTTTTTT,once,16,TRBJ2-2,TRBD2,TRBV9
CASSPDWGDEQFF,TGTGCCAGCAGTCCCGATTGGGGCGATGAGCAGTTCTTC,few,13,TRBJ2-1,-,TRBV27